The entry that follows covers one T cell receptor beta chain sequence. This sample is part of a study of blood T cell repertoires in COVID-19. Overall study context: Acute and convalescent COVID-19 samples came from the United States, Italy and Spain. From T cells, B-cell-depleted T cells, or PBMCs came the material, which was cDNA or gDNA.

Germline V lookup: CDR1 MNHEY, CDR2 SVGAGI. The V segment lost 8 bases and the J segment 8 bases; nucleotides outside the gene matches: 13. CDR3 size: 14 residues. Original processing notes: Cell counts per sample came from amplifying reference gene primers. The assay was immunoSEQ multiplex PCR, and TCRdb's table has in-frame clones only and misses some. That table supplies the V and J calls and clone size; D and trimming were determined from the DNA. The repertoire has over 400,000 clones, 86% of them found once; the top ten carry roughly 1.4%. The J gene is TRBJ1-2, the V gene TRBV6-5; 8 nucleotides line up with TRBD1. This TCR derives from a woman under 40 with active or convalescent COVID-19. Sequenced material: peripheral blood. DNA for the CDR3: TGTGCCAGCCCCGCGGAGACAGGGGTCATGGGCTACACCTTC. Its translation: CASPAETGVMGYTF.